Listed here are 31 T cell receptor beta chains from one sample, sequenced in a study of CD8+ T cells in alopecia areata. Sequencing relied on a cDNA template that was reverse transcribed from extracted RNA. TCRdb keeps only in-frame clones here, not all; method: immunoSEQ multiplex PCR. The sample consists of 90,000 to 120,000 clones, roughly 84% of them appearing once. Treatment noted: oral pan-JAK inhibitor, 5-10 mg twice daily. Sample: CD8+ T cells sorted from blood, taken at week 24, from a patient treated with tofacitinib. These receptors all stem from a human donor with alopecia areata.

The chain joins TRBV6-5 to TRBJ2-7; 8 nucleotides line up with TRBD2. Unmatched junction bases numbered 6, after V lost 0 bases and J lost 2 bases. Per the germline V gene, CDR1 is MNHEY and CDR2 is SVGAGI. CDR3 length equals 16 residues. As DNA, the CDR3 is TGTGCCAGCAGTTACTCGCAGACTAGCGTCACCTACGAGCAGTACTTC. This gives the protein CASSYSQTSVTYEQYF.

The rearrangement links TRBV5-1 to TRBJ1-1; perhaps TRBD1 as D (6 bases). The CDR3 contains 14 residues. V lost 4 bases to trimming and J lost 1 base, with 11 bases between them. Germline V gene data show CDR1 as SGHRS and CDR2 as YFSETQ. The CDR3 protein is CASSPRQENTEAFF. The CDR3 coding sequence is TGCGCCAGCAGCCCTAGACAGGAGAACACTGAAGCTTTCTTT.

The chain is built from TRBV7-9 and TRBJ2-2, with D perhaps matching TRBD2 (6 bases). The germline V gene has CDR1 SEHNR and CDR2 FQNEAQ (reference sequence). The CDR3 has 16 amino acids. Trimming took off 1 base at V and 3 bases at J, with 12 bases between the two ends. The CDR3 DNA is TGTGCCAGCAGCTTAGGTGCTAGCGCGTACACCGGGGAGCTGTTTTTT. The encoded protein is CASSLGASAYTGELFF.

DNA for the CDR3: TGTGCCAGCAGTTACGTGGACAGTTCCAATGAGCAGTTCTTC. It translates to CASSYVDSSNEQFF. V gene TRBV6-5 combines with J gene TRBJ2-1; possible D gene TRBD1, 6 bases. Looked up from germline, CDR1 is MNHEY and CDR2 is SVGAGI. The CDR3 has 14 residues. Trimming cost V 2 bases and J 6 bases, with 11 bases left between them.

This clone was seen once. The chain recombines TRBV6-1 with TRBJ1-5, with a tentative D call TRBD1 (5 bases). The CDR3 covers 15 residues. The V end was cut by 2 bases, the J end by 6 bases, with 14 bases between. Germline CDR1 reads MNHNS; CDR2 reads SASEGT. The CDR3 DNA follows: TGTGCCAGCAGTGAACTTGAGGGGTCTAGTCAGCCCCAGCATTTT. This gives the protein CASSELEGSSQPQHF.

This sequence joins TRBV5-1 and TRBJ1-3; D gene ambiguous. Deletions cut 2 bases from V and 1 base from J, with 7 bases between. Germline CDR1 SGHRS, CDR2 YFSETQ. CDR3 size: 14 residues. CDR3 amino acids: CASSFGRSGNTIYF. In nucleotides, the CDR3 is TGCGCCAGCAGCTTCGGGAGATCTGGAAACACCATATATTTT.

This clone was counted a few times. The chain couples TRBV30 to TRBJ2-3, with TRBD2 matching over 10 bases. The CDR3 is 18 amino acids. Germline V gene data show CDR1 as GTSNPN and CDR2 as SVGIG (reference sequence). The ends lost 0 bases at V and 4 bases at J; junction bases unmatched: 13. The CDR3 DNA reads TGTGCCTGGAGTGTATCCCCCAGCGGGGGGGCCCGGGCAGATACGCAGTATTTT. Its translation: CAWSVSPSGGARADTQYF.

The J gene is TRBJ1-1, the V gene TRBV9; 9 bases match TRBD1. The CDR3 is 15 amino acids. Losses at the gene ends were 4 bases for V and 6 bases for J; bases not matched to a gene: 10. Germline V gene sequence: CDR1 SGDLS, CDR2 YYNGEE. The CDR3 nucleotides are TGTGCCAGCAGCCTCCGGACAGGGGCGGGAGCTGAAGCTTTCTTT. Protein product: CASSLRTGAGAEAFF.

The V and J genes are TRBV4-3 and TRBJ2-7; 10 bases map to TRBD2. The CDR3 sequence is 16 residues long. The V gene end was trimmed by 0 bases and the J gene end by 7 bases; junction bases not matched to a gene: 9. Germline CDR1 LGHNA, CDR2 YSLEER. The CDR3 here is CASSQDPSGGAQEQYF. CDR3 nucleotides: TGCGCCAGCAGCCAAGATCCAAGCGGGGGGGCCCAAGAGCAGTACTTC.

V gene TRBV5-1 combines with J gene TRBJ2-7, with 7 bases fitting TRBD2. V lost 1 base and J lost 7; bases outside the gene matches: 14. Germline values: CDR1 SGHRS, CDR2 YFSETQ. This CDR3 is built from 16 residues. The CDR3 spells CASSLSGTPGILEQYF. The DNA for the CDR3 is TGCGCCAGCAGCTTGAGCGGGACTCCCGGAATCCTTGAGCAGTACTTC. Supplemented by reference TRBV5-1 and TRBJ2-7, the full variable domain reads KAGVTQTPRYLIKTRGQQVTLSCSPISGHRSVSWYQQTPGQGLQFLFEYFSETQRNKGNFPGRFSGRQFSNSRSEMNVSTLELGDSALYLCASSLSGTPGILEQYFGPGTRLTVT.

CDR3: CASSGVTSTDTQYF. CDR3 bases: TGTGCCAGCAGTGGCGTTACTAGCACAGATACGCAGTATTTT. The chain links TRBV2 to TRBJ2-3, with D hard to call. Germline V gene data show CDR1 as SNHLY and CDR2 as FYNNEI. Between the trimmed V and J ends, which lost 4 bases and 0 bases, there was a span of 8 bases. The CDR3 has 14 residues.

V gene TRBV6-1 combines with J gene TRBJ2-7, with D possibly TRBD1 on 6 matching bases. CDR3 length: 12 amino acids. Germline values: CDR1 MNHNS, CDR2 SASEGT. Trimming pared 7 bases from V and 2 bases from J, leaving 9 bases between. The CDR3 reads CASMQGTYEQYF. The CDR3 bases are TGTGCCAGCATGCAGGGGACCTACGAGCAGTACTTC.

This clone was detected only once. This chain links TRBV29-1 with TRBJ2-7, with D tentatively TRBD2 (5 bases). Trimming cost V 4 bases and J 6 bases, with 13 bases left between them. This CDR3 comprises 12 residues. The germline gives CDR1 SQVTM, CDR2 ANQGSEA. The CDR3 DNA sequence: TGCAGCGTTGTTGAGGGTATGGGCGAGCAGTACTTC. Encoded protein: CSVVEGMGEQYF.

The chain uses TRBV19 and TRBJ2-1; D remains ambiguous. CDR3 length: 15 residues. Per germline, CDR1 LNHDA and CDR2 SQIVND (reference sequence). V was shortened by 5 bases and J by 9 bases, with 20 bases between the two germline ends. CDR3 loop: CASSPPDRALGEQFF. The CDR3 DNA follows: TGTGCCAGTAGTCCCCCGGACCGGGCCCTAGGTGAGCAGTTCTTC.

To note about this clone: Distinct nucleotide sequences in the sample also encode this CDR3. V is TRBV4-1 and J is TRBJ2-3, with TRBD1 matching 7 bases. Germline assignment: CDR1 MGHRA and CDR2 YSYEKL. This CDR3 contains 15 residues. Trimming took 0 bases from V and 3 from J; bases not matched to a gene: 3. DNA for the CDR3: TGCGCCAGCAGCCAAGAACAGGGGATAACAGATACGCAGTATTTT. Residues: CASSQEQGITDTQYF.

This clone has a single count. The gene calls are TRBV7-9 and TRBJ2-7, with TRBD1 matching over 8 bases. J was trimmed by 7 bases and V by 4 bases; bases with no gene match: 9. The CDR3 length is 14 residues. From germline, CDR1 is SEHNR and CDR2 FQNEAQ (reference sequence). The CDR3 nucleotides are TGTGCCAGCAGCTCCTGGGACAGGTATTTAGAGCAGTACTTC. Amino acid sequence: CASSSWDRYLEQYF.

The DNA for the CDR3 is TGTGCCAGCAGCCCCACCCCGATTCACAATGAGCAGTTCTTC. Translated: CASSPTPIHNEQFF. The chain carries TRBV7-9 and TRBJ2-1; D gene ambiguous. The CDR3 runs 14 residues. Per germline, CDR1 SEHNR and CDR2 FQNEAQ (reference sequence). Trimming left V 5 bases short and J 5 bases short, with 13 bases between.

V gene TRBV7-9 combines with J gene TRBJ2-1; 8 nucleotides line up with TRBD2. Germline loops: CDR1 SEHNR, CDR2 FQNEAQ (reference sequence). This CDR3 has 16 amino acids. V was clipped by 5 bases and J by 0 bases; unmatched bases: 6. CDR3 sequence: CASSVVAGTSYNEQFF. CDR3 DNA: TGTGCCAGCAGCGTCGTAGCGGGGACCTCCTACAATGAGCAGTTCTTC.

CDR3 amino acids: CASSQADSRENNEQFF. The DNA of the CDR3 is TGTGCCAGCAGCCAAGCGGACAGTAGAGAAAACAATGAGCAGTTCTTC. The rearrangement joins TRBV4-2 to TRBJ2-1; D is possibly TRBD1 (6 bases). V lost 1 base and J lost 5, with 15 bases in between. The CDR3 loop spans 16 amino acids. CDR1 is LGHNA, CDR2 YNFKEQ, per germline.

This clone appeared a few times. J is TRBJ2-7 and V is TRBV29-1; 10 bases line up with TRBD2. The CDR3 spans 16 residues. From germline, CDR1 is SQVTM and CDR2 ANQGSEA. V was clipped by 5 bases and J by 3 bases; unmatched bases: 13. CDR3 region: CSVLGKPGTSDYEQYF. The CDR3 DNA reads as TGCAGCGTTTTAGGGAAACCGGGGACTAGCGACTACGAGCAGTACTTC.

The chain combines TRBV15 with TRBJ2-5, with D perhaps matching TRBD1 or TRBD2 (5 bases each). Germline CDR1 LNHNV, CDR2 YYDKDF (reference sequence). The CDR3 is made up of 13 amino acids. The germline V and J ends were trimmed by 4 bases and 7 bases, with 13 bases remaining between them. CDR3 coding DNA: TGTGCCACCAGCACGGGGCGCCCCGGGACCCAGTACTTC. It yields the protein CATSTGRPGTQYF.

The chain employs TRBV19 and TRBJ2-7; a weak D match, TRBD1 (6 bases). The CDR3 sequence is 15 residues long. The ends were cut back, 3 bases at V and 3 bases at J, with 15 bases in the middle. Looked up from germline, CDR1 is LNHDA and CDR2 is SQIVND (reference sequence). CDR3 sequence: CASSMVRDTYYEQYF. As DNA, the CDR3 is TGTGCCAGTAGTATGGTCCGGGACACCTACTACGAGCAGTACTTC.

A word on this clone: An end of the junction does not agree with germline; a read error may underlie this. The genes are TRBV5-1 and TRBJ1-2; TRBD1 matches 7 bases. CDR3 length: 13 amino acids. Germline V gene data show CDR1 as SGHRS and CDR2 as YFSETQ. The CDR3 spells CASSLGQNYGYTF. The CDR3 bases are TGTGCCAGCAGCTTGGGACAGAACTATGGCTACACCTTC.

The chain couples TRBV30 to TRBJ2-3, with TRBD2 identical over 7 bases. CDR3 size: 14 residues. Germline CDR1 and CDR2: GTSNPN and SVGIG (reference sequence). Unmatched junction bases numbered 2, after V lost 0 bases and J lost 2 bases. CDR3 in amino acids: CAWSVAGYTDTQYF. In DNA, the CDR3 is TGTGCCTGGAGTGTAGCGGGGTACACAGATACGCAGTATTTT.

This clone was seen a few times. The chain is built from TRBV7-8 and TRBJ2-2; D remains unclear. Germline loops: CDR1 SGHVS, CDR2 FQNEAQ. The CDR3 covers 13 residues. V was shortened by 2 bases and J by 6 bases, with 7 bases between the two germline ends. In DNA form, the CDR3 reads TGTGCCAGCAGCTTACCAGGCGCCGGGGAGCTGTTTTTT. It codes for CASSLPGAGELFF.

This clone was found a few times. J is TRBJ2-3 and V is TRBV11-3; TRBD2 matches at 12 bases. This CDR3 is 17 amino acids long. Germline V gene sequence: CDR1 SGHNT, CDR2 YENEEA. Trimming cost V 5 bases and J 7 bases; bases outside gene matches: 13. The CDR3 DNA reads TGTGCCAGCAGCACCCGGACTAGCGGGGAAAATAAAAATACGCAGTATTTT. This encodes CASSTRTSGENKNTQYF.

The chain has TRBV9 and TRBJ1-1; D unclear. The CDR3 has 16 amino acids. Germline lookup yields CDR1 SGDLS and CDR2 YYNGEE. The V and J ends lost 0 bases and 1 base respectively, with 13 bases between them. The CDR3 reads CASSVGAWSPNTEAFF. In nucleotides, the CDR3 is TGTGCCAGCAGCGTAGGGGCCTGGTCCCCGAACACTGAAGCTTTCTTT.

This sequence joins TRBV5-1 and TRBJ1-1; a possible D gene is TRBD1 (5 bases). The germline V and J ends were trimmed by 5 bases and 3 bases, with 17 bases remaining between them. Germline V gives CDR1 SGHRS, CDR2 YFSETQ. The CDR3 extends over 15 amino acids. CDR3 bases: TGCGCCAGCAGACAAGGGGTTTCGGTGGACACTGAAGCTTTCTTT. It is translated as CASRQGVSVDTEAFF.

J is TRBJ2-2 and V is TRBV10-3; D not resolved. Trimming took 4 bases from V and 4 from J, leaving 10 bases between them. There are 14 residues in the CDR3. Germline CDR1 and CDR2: ENHRY and SYGVKD. The CDR3 protein is CAISARTATGELFF. The CDR3 nucleotides read TGTGCCATCAGTGCTCGGACGGCCACCGGGGAGCTGTTTTTT.

The genes are TRBV7-9 and TRBJ2-3; TRBD2 aligns across 13 bases. J gave up 2 bases and V 8 bases, and 4 bases lay outside the gene matches. This CDR3 region has 15 residues. Germline V gene lookup returns CDR1 SEHNR and CDR2 FQNEAQ (reference sequence). This CDR3 is CASFGTSGVTDTQYF. In DNA, the CDR3 is TGTGCCAGCTTCGGGACTAGCGGGGTCACAGATACGCAGTATTTT.

The V gene is TRBV7-9, the J gene TRBJ2-1; 7 bases line up with TRBD1. The CDR3 totals 14 residues. With V trimmed by 4 bases and J by 4 bases, 4 bases remained unmatched. Germline V lookup: CDR1 SEHNR, CDR2 FQNEAQ (reference sequence). The CDR3 is CASSSTTGYNEQFF. The CDR3 nucleotides read TGTGCCAGCAGCTCTACGACAGGGTACAATGAGCAGTTCTTC.